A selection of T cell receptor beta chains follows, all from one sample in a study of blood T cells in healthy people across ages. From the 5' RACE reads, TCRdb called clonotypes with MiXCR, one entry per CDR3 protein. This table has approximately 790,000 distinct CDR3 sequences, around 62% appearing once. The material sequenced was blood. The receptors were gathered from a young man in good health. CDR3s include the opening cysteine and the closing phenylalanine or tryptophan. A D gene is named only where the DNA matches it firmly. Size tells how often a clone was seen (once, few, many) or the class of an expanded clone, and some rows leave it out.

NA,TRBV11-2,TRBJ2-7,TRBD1,CASSWTGTGFSYEQYF,TGTGCCAGCAGCTGGACCGGGACAGGGTTTTCCTACGAGCAGTACTTC
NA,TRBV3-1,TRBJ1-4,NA,CASSQVRTDEKLFF,TGTGCCAGCAGCCAAGTGAGGACAGACGAAAAACTGTTTTTT
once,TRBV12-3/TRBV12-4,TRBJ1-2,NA,CASSSPASYTF,TGTGCCAGCAGTTCCCCTGCGTCTTACACCTTC
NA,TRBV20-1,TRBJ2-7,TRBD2,CSARGLAGGREQYF,TGCAGTGCTAGAGGGCTAGCGGGGGGGCGCGAGCAGTACTTC
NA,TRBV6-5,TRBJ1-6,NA,CASGDSGENSPLHF,TGTGCCAGCGGGGATTCAGGGGAAAATTCACCCCTCCACTTT
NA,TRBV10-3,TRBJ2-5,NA,CAISDPGLQETQYF,TGTGCCATCAGTGATCCTGGCCTCCAAGAGACCCAGTACTTC
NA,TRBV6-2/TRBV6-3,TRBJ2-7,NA,CASSSRGSGRHEQYF,TGTGCCAGCAGTTCTAGGGGGTCGGGGAGGCACGAGCAGTACTTC
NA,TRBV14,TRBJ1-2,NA,CASSQPPFVDGYTF,TGTGCCAGCAGCCAACCACCCTTTGTCGATGGCTACACCTTC
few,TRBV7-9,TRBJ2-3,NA,CASSFFGAGTDTQYF,TGTGCCAGCAGCTTCTTCGGGGCGGGCACAGATACGCAGTATTTT
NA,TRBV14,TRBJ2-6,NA,CASSPDMSGANVLTF,TGTGCCAGCAGCCCAGACATGTCTGGGGCCAACGTCCTGACTTTC
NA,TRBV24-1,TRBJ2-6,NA,CATSGARASGANVLTF,TGTGCCACCAGTGGAGCCCGGGCTTCCGGGGCCAACGTCCTGACTTTC
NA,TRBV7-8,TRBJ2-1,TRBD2,CASIPRGGASRSYNEQFF,TGTGCCAGCATCCCTCGCGGGGGGGCGTCTCGCTCCTACAATGAGCAGTTCTTC
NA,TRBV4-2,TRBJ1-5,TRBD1,CASSQEGQGALHF,TGTGCCAGCAGCCAAGAGGGACAGGGGGCCTTGCATTTT
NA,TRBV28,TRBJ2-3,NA,CASRPRALGQGTDTQYF,TGTGCCAGCAGACCCCGGGCACTGGGACAAGGCACAGATACGCAGTATTTT
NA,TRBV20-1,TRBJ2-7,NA,CSAHTGSSTEQYF,TGCAGTGCCCACACAGGGAGTTCGACCGAGCAGTACTTC
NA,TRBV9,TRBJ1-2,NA,CASTGVGYGHTF,TGTGCCAGCACCGGGGTTGGCTATGGCCACACCTTC
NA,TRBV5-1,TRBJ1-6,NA,CASSFTGLSPGPPLHF,TGCGCCAGCAGCTTTACTGGGCTGTCTCCTGGCCCACCCCTCCACTTT
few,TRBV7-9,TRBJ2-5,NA,CASSPKKTQYF,TGTGCCAGCAGCCCCAAAAAGACCCAGTACTTC
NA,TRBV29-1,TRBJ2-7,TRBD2,CSAEGALRGATYEQYF,TGCAGCGCGGAGGGTGCACTGCGGGGGGCCACCTACGAGCAGTACTTC
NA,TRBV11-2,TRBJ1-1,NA,CASSLRVGAGTEAFF,TGTGCCAGCAGCTTACGAGTGGGGGCAGGCACTGAAGCTTTCTTT
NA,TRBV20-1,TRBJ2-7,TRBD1,CSARKGTESYEQYF,TGCAGTGCTAGGAAAGGGACAGAGAGCTACGAGCAGTACTTC
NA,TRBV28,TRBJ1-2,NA,CASSSGRTPPNYGYTF,TGTGCCAGCAGTTCGGGCCGAACACCCCCTAACTATGGCTACACCTTC
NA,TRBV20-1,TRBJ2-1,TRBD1,CSANRDRGANEQFF,TGCAGTGCTAACCGGGACAGGGGCGCAAATGAGCAGTTCTTC
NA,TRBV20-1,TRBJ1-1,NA,CSAPLPRRNTEAFF,TGCAGTGCCCCGCTGCCCAGAAGAAACACTGAAGCTTTCTTT
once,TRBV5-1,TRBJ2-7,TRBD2,CASSLRAGGRYEQYF,TGCGCCAGCAGCTTAAGGGCGGGGGGGAGGTACGAGCAGTACTTC
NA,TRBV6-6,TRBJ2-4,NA,CASQQDKNIQYF,TGTGCCAGCCAACAGGATAAAAACATTCAGTACTTC
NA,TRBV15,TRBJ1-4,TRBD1,CATSRDDRVYEKLFF,TGTGCCACCAGCAGAGATGACAGGGTGTATGAAAAACTGTTTTTT
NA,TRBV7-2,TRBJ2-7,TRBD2,CASRRGGNAYEQYF,TGTGCCAGCAGAAGGGGAGGGAACGCCTACGAGCAGTACTTC
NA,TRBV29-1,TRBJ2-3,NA,CSVGRSTDTQYF,TGCAGCGTGGGGAGGTCGACAGATACGCAGTATTTT
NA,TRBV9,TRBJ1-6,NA,CASSVSTGFNNSPLHF,TGTGCCAGCAGCGTGTCGACGGGATTTAATAATTCACCCCTCCACTTT
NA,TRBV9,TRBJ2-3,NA,CASSVGKGGIDTQYF,TGTGCCAGCAGCGTAGGAAAGGGTGGAATAGATACGCAGTATTTT
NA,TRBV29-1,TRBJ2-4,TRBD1,CSVSGTGEEQYF,TGCAGCGTTTCCGGGACAGGGGAAGAGCAGTACTTC
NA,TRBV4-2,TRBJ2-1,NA,CASSQFRDCYNEQFF,TGTGCCAGCAGCCAATTCCGGGACTGCTACAATGAGCAGTTCTTC
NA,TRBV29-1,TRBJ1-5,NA,CSVALRAHQPQHF,TGCAGCGTTGCACTAAGGGCCCATCAGCCCCAGCATTTT
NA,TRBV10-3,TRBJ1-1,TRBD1,CAISFHDRATEAFF,TGTGCCATCAGTTTCCACGACAGGGCCACTGAAGCTTTCTTT
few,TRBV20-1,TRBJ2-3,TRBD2,CSATGTSGGARGFTDTQYF,TGCAGTGCTACTGGGACTAGCGGGGGGGCTCGTGGTTTCACAGATACGCAGTATTTT
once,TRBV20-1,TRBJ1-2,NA,CSARDEGNYGYTF,TGCAGTGCTAGAGATGAAGGGAACTATGGCTACACCTTC
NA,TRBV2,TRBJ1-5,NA,CASNHIQEFNQPQHF,TGTGCCAGCAACCATATACAGGAGTTCAATCAGCCCCAGCATTTT
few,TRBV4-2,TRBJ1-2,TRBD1,CASSHETGERGYGYTF,TGTGCCAGCAGCCACGAGACAGGGGAACGGGGCTATGGCTACACCTTC
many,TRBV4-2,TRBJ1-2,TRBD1,CASSQARQGGNGYTF,TGTGCCAGCAGCCAAGCCAGACAGGGTGGGAATGGCTACACCTTC
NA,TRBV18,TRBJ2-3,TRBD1,CASSTGTGRTDTQYF,TGTGCCAGCTCGACCGGGACAGGGAGGACAGATACGCAGTATTTT
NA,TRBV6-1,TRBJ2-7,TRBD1,CASSEAGQGKVEQYF,TGTGCCAGCAGTGAAGCGGGACAGGGTAAAGTCGAGCAGTACTTC
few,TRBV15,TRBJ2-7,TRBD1,CATSTEMTGTEQYF,TGTGCCACCTCAACGGAGATGACAGGGACCGAGCAGTACTTC
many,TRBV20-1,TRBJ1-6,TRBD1,CSANFRQGESSPLHF,TGCAGTGCTAACTTCCGACAGGGGGAAAGTTCACCCCTCCACTTT
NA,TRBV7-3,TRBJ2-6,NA,CASAEDSGANVLTF,TGTGCCAGCGCAGAAGATTCTGGGGCCAACGTCCTGACTTTC
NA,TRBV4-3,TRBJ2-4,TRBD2,CASSQDSARGAEEQYF,TGCGCCAGCAGCCAAGATTCAGCGCGGGGGGCGGAGGAGCAGTACTTC
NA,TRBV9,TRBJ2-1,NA,CASAPMWGRGNNEQFF,TGTGCCAGCGCCCCAATGTGGGGGAGAGGGAACAATGAGCAGTTCTTC
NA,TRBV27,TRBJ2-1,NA,CASSWRGAYYNEQFF,TGTGCCAGCAGTTGGAGGGGGGCTTACTACAATGAGCAGTTCTTC
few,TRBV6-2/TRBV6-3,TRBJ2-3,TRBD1,CASSSATGAGDTQYF,TGTGCCAGCAGTTCCGCGACAGGGGCGGGAGATACGCAGTATTTT
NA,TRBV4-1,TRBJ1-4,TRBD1,CASSQDRDRPTNEKLFF,TGCGCCAGCAGCCAAGACCGGGACAGACCAACTAATGAAAAACTGTTTTTT
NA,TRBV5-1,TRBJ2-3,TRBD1,CASSARTGGETDTQYF,TGCGCCAGCAGCGCCCGGACAGGGGGCGAAACAGATACGCAGTATTTT
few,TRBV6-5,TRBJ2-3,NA,CASSYGGTTDTQYF,TGTGCCAGCAGTTACGGGGGCACCACTGATACGCAGTATTTT
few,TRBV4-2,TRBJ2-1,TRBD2,CASSQEGTSGGLLNEQFF,TGTGCCAGCAGCCAAGAAGGGACTAGCGGGGGGTTGTTAAATGAGCAGTTCTTC